The clone carrying this TCR beta chain was recorded many times. The record originates from a study of T cells in Graves' hyperthyroidism and ophthalmopathy. Ophthalmopathy in the patients scored at least 3 on Clinical Activity Score and at least 4 on NOSPECS grade, lasting under 3 months. The CDR3 spans 13 residues. Germline assignment: CDR1 LNHDA and CDR2 SQIVND (reference sequence). V lost 7 bases and J 5 bases, leaving 14 bases between the germline ends. Amplification targeted TCR beta CDR3 regions from RNA transcripts. TCR CDR3 underwent first-round RT-PCR with the HTBI primer set. TCRdb used MiXCR to reprocess the multiplex PCR reads, holding one entry per CDR3 protein. The table has almost 350,000 distinct CDR3 sequences, roughly 18% seen once.

The receptor comes from a woman between 35 and 50 years old with Graves' ophthalmopathy. The sequenced material came from blood. V gene TRBV19 combines with J gene TRBJ1-2; D is uncertain. The CDR3 loop reads CASKRRQEYGYTF. The DNA for the CDR3 is TGTGCCAGTAAGCGTCGCCAGGAATATGGCTACACCTTC.